Following are 8 T cell receptor beta chains from one sample sequenced in a study of shared clonotypes between healthy human individuals. Method: immunoSEQ multiplex PCR; TCRdb's copy keeps in-frame clones and lacks some. The sample has about 2 million clones; roughly 95% are singletons. Naive CD8 cells were CD45RO-negative, positively selected for CCR7, excluding terminally differentiated effector memory CD45RA+ cells. The sample comprised naive CD8+ T cells sorted from blood. The receptors here all came from a man between 18 and 29 years old in good health.

This chain joins TRBV7-9 and TRBJ2-7; 9 bases are a match to TRBD1. Looked up from germline, CDR1 is SEHNR and CDR2 is FQNEAQ (reference sequence). CDR3 size: 17 residues. Trimming cost V 4 bases and J 0 bases; bases outside gene matches: 10. The CDR3 region is CASSSTGTGTSSYEQYF. CDR3 coding DNA: TGTGCCAGCAGCTCCACCGGGACAGGGACCAGCTCCTACGAGCAGTACTTC.

The V gene is TRBV5-1, the J gene TRBJ2-5; a weak D match, TRBD2 (6 bases). V shed 4 bases and J shed 5 bases, with 27 bases lying between them. Germline V gives CDR1 SGHRS, CDR2 YFSETQ. This CDR3 spans 18 amino acids. Here the CDR3 reads CASSQASAGPAWGETQYF. The CDR3 coding sequence is TGCGCCAGCAGCCAAGCTAGCGCGGGGCCAGCCTGGGGGGAGACCCAGTACTTC.

The chain uses TRBV27 and TRBJ1-4, with 9 bases that match TRBD1. The CDR3 loop spans 15 amino acids. With V trimmed by 3 bases and J by 5 bases, 4 bases remained unmatched. Germline V CDR1 and CDR2: MNHEY, SMNVEV (reference sequence). The CDR3, as DNA: TGTGCCAGCAGTTTCGGGACAGGGTTAAATGAAAAACTGTTTTTT. Its translation: CASSFGTGLNEKLFF.

This chain connects TRBV27 to TRBJ2-1, with 9 bases identical to TRBD1. Germline CDR1 reads MNHEY; CDR2 reads SMNVEV (reference sequence). The CDR3 contains 15 residues. The J segment lost 5 bases and the V segment lost 3 bases, leaving 5 bases of the junction unmatched. CDR3 in DNA: TGTGCCAGCAGTTTTCTCGGACAGGGGAACAATGAGCAGTTCTTC. This sequence encodes CASSFLGQGNNEQFF.

This sequence joins TRBV7-9 and TRBJ2-7; no definite D call. Trimming stripped 6 bases from V and 4 bases from J, with 10 bases between. This CDR3 region has 12 residues. Germline loops: CDR1 SEHNR, CDR2 FQNEAQ (reference sequence). The CDR3 DNA sequence: TGTGCCAGCAGTTCTAACTGGTACGAGCAGTACTTC. This sequence encodes CASSSNWYEQYF.

CDR3 residues: CASSLWTGGRETQYF. Here the CDR3 DNA reads TGTGCCAGCAGCCTCTGGACAGGGGGCCGAGAGACCCAGTACTTC. V usage is TRBV7-6 and J usage is TRBJ2-5, with TRBD1 matching over 11 bases. Looked up from germline, CDR1 is SGHVS and CDR2 is FNYEAQ. The CDR3 sequence is 15 residues long. V shed 5 bases, J shed 4 bases, and the junction held 6 bases outside the gene matches.

The gene calls are TRBV6-5 and TRBJ1-2; D uncertain. The CDR3 is made up of 14 amino acids. Looked up from germline, CDR1 is MNHEY and CDR2 is SVGAGI. V was pared by 6 bases and J by 6 bases, with 17 bases between. Here the CDR3 DNA reads TGTGCCAGCAGCCCCCTGTTGGCAGCCGATGGCTACACCTTC. Translation: CASSPLLAADGYTF.

The CDR3 DNA reads TGTGCCAGCAGTTACTCGATAGAGGGGGCGAATGGCTACACCTTC. The encoded protein is CASSYSIEGANGYTF. The rearrangement joins TRBV6-5 to TRBJ1-2; TRBD1 matches at 7 bases. This CDR3 region has 15 residues. J was trimmed by 6 bases and V by 0 bases; bases with no gene match: 7. Per the germline V gene, CDR1 is MNHEY and CDR2 is SVGAGI.